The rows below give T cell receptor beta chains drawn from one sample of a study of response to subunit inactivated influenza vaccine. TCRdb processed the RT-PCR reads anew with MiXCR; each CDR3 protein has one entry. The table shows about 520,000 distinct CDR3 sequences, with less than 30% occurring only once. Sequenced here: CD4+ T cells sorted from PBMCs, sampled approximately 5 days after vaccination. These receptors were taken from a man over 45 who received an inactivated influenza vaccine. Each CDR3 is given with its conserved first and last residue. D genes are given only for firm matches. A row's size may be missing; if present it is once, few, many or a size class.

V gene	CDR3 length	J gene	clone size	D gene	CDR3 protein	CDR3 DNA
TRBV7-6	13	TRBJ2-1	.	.	CASSQGLRGAQFF	TGTGCCAGCAGCCAGGGACTCCGCGGTGCGCAGTTCTTC
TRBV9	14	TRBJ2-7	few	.	CASSVGAETYEQYF	TGTGCCAGCAGCGTAGGAGCAGAGACCTACGAGCAGTACTTC
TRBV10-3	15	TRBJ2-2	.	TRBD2	CAIRAGWGSSGELFF	TGTGCCATCAGAGCGGGATGGGGTTCTTCCGGGGAGCTGTTTTTT
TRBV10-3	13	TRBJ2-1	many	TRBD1	CASKPGQGDEQFF	TGTGCCTCCAAACCGGGACAGGGCGATGAGCAGTTCTTC
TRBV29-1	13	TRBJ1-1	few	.	CSVDTGRNTEAFF	TGCAGCGTTGATACTGGTAGAAACACTGAAGCTTTCTTT
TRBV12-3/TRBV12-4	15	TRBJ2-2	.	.	CASSTPTGLTGELFF	TGTGCCAGCAGTACCCCGACAGGACTTACCGGGGAGCTGTTTTTT
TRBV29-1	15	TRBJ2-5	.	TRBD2	CSVDSLAGAEETQYF	TGCAGCGTTGACAGTCTAGCGGGGGCCGAAGAGACCCAGTACTTC
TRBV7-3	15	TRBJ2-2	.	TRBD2	CASNPSGRATGELFF	TGTGCCAGCAACCCTAGCGGGAGGGCCACCGGGGAGCTGTTTTTT
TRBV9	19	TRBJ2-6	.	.	CASSVATRDPIAGANVLTF	TGTGCCAGCAGCGTGGCCACCCGGGATCCCATAGCTGGGGCCAACGTCCTGACTTTC
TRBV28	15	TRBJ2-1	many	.	CASSLAGPSYNEQFF	TGTGCCAGCAGTTTAGCGGGACCCTCCTACAATGAGCAGTTCTTC
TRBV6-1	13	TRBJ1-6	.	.	CASQDRYNSPLHF	TGTGCCAGTCAGGACAGATATAATTCACCCCTCCACTTT
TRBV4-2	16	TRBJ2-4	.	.	CASSQVPGLQINIQYF	TGTGCCAGCAGCCAAGTCCCGGGACTCCAAATAAACATTCAGTACTTC
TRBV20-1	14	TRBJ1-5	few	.	CSALNGGGNQPQHF	TGCAGTGCTTTAAACGGGGGAGGCAATCAGCCCCAGCATTTT
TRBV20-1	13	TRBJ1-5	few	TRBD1	CSAHQGGGQPQHF	TGCAGTGCTCACCAGGGGGGAGGTCAGCCCCAGCATTTT
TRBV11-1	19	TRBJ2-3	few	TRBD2	CASSKGLAGVSGGTDTQYF	TGTGCCAGCAGCAAGGGACTAGCGGGAGTAAGCGGAGGCACAGATACGCAGTATTTT
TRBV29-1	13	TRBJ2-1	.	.	CSVERGGGNEQFF	TGCAGCGTTGAAAGGGGTGGCGGCAATGAGCAGTTCTTC
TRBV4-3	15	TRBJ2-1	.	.	CASSQARTSFNEQFF	TGCGCCAGCAGCCAAGCCAGAACTAGCTTCAATGAGCAGTTCTTC
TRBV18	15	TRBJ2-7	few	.	CASSPPAGRSYEQYF	TGTGCCAGCTCACCACCTGCAGGGCGCTCCTACGAGCAGTACTTC
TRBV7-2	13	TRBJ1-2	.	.	CASSLVGGYGYTF	TGTGCCAGCAGCTTAGTAGGGGGCTATGGCTACACCTTC
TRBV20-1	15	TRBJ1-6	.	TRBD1	CSASFSGQGSSPLHF	TGCAGTGCTAGTTTTTCGGGACAGGGAAGTTCACCCCTCCACTTT
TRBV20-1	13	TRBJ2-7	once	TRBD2	CSADSGKGYEQYF	TGCAGTGCTGATAGCGGGAAGGGCTACGAGCAGTACTTC
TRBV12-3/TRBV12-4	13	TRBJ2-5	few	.	CASSSVGGKTQYF	TGTGCCAGCAGTTCCGTAGGGGGAAAGACCCAGTACTTC
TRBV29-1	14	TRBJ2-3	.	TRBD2	CSVARGGSTDTQYF	TGCAGCGTTGCCCGCGGGGGGAGCACAGATACGCAGTATTTT
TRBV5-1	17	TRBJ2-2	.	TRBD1	CASSLNSGQGAFGELFF	TGCGCCAGCAGCCTAAACTCCGGACAGGGGGCATTCGGGGAGCTGTTTTTT
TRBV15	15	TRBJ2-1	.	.	CATRSGSSRGNEQFF	TGTGCCACCAGATCCGGGTCCTCACGGGGCAATGAGCAGTTCTTC
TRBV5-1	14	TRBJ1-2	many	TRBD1	CASSSTGSNYGYTF	TGTGCCAGCAGTTCGACAGGGTCTAACTATGGCTACACCTTC
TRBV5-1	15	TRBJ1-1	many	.	CASSLAEGSNTEAFF	TGCGCCAGCAGCTTGGCCGAGGGTTCCAACACTGAAGCTTTCTTT
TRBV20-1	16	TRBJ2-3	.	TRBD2	CSAHSGLAGVKDTQYF	TGCAGTGCTCATTCCGGGCTAGCGGGAGTTAAAGATACGCAGTATTTT
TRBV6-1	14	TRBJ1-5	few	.	CASRRQGSNQPQHF	TGTGCCAGCAGGCGACAAGGCAGCAATCAGCCCCAGCATTTT
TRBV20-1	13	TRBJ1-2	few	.	CSARGTFSPGDTF	TGCAGTGCTAGGGGGACATTTAGTCCTGGGGACACCTTC
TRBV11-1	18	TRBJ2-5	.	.	CASSLQGGGPPRRETQYF	TGTGCCAGCAGCTTACAGGGGGGAGGGCCGCCCAGGCGAGAGACCCAGTACTTC
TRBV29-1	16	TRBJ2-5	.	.	CSVSSLGARGGETQYF	TGCAGCGTTTCTAGCCTGGGGGCCCGAGGAGGAGAGACCCAGTACTTC
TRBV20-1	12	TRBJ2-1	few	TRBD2	CRGASGSNEQFF	TGCAGGGGGGCTAGCGGGAGTAATGAGCAGTTCTTC
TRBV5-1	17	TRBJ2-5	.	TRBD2	CASSLSASGRGRETQYF	TGCGCCAGCAGCTTGTCAGCTAGCGGGAGAGGAAGGGAGACCCAGTACTTC
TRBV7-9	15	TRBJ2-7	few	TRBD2	CASSVAGGRVYEQYF	TGTGCCAGCAGCGTCGCGGGAGGGAGAGTCTACGAGCAGTACTTC
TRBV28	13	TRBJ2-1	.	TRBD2	CASGGRAYNEQFF	TGTGCCTCTGGCGGGAGGGCCTACAATGAGCAGTTCTTC
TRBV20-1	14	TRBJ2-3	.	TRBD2	CSARATSGTDTQYF	TGCAGTGCTAGAGCGACTAGCGGCACAGATACGCAGTATTTT
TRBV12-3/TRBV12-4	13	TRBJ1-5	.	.	CASSSIGGQPQHF	TGTGCCAGCAGTTCCATAGGTGGTCAGCCCCAGCATTTT
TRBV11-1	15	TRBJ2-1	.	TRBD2	CASSQKGLAGNEQFF	TGTGCCAGCAGCCAGAAGGGACTAGCTGGCAATGAGCAGTTCTTC
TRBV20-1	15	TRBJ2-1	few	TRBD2	CSARRLAEGGNEQFF	TGCAGTGCTAGGAGACTAGCGGAGGGGGGCAATGAGCAGTTCTTC
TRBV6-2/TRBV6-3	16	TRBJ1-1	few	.	CASIVALGQENTEAFF	TGTGCCAGCATAGTAGCCCTCGGTCAAGAGAACACTGAAGCTTTCTTT
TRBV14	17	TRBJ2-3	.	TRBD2	CASSPLGGGGLTDTQYF	TGTGCCAGCAGCCCGCTCGGCGGCGGGGGTCTCACAGATACGCAGTATTTT
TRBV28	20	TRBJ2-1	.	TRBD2	CASSNTGLAGVRSWRNEQFF	TGTGCCAGCAGTAACACGGGACTAGCGGGGGTTAGGTCGTGGAGGAATGAGCAGTTCTTC
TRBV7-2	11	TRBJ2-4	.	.	CASSLFGIQYF	TGTGCCAGCAGCTTATTCGGCATTCAGTACTTC
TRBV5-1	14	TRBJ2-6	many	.	CASSSGAGANVLTF	TGCGCCAGCAGCTCGGGGGCTGGGGCCAACGTCCTGACTTTC
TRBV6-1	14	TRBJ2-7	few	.	CASTSGTGSYEQYF	TGTGCCAGCACCTCCGGGACGGGGTCCTACGAGCAGTACTTC
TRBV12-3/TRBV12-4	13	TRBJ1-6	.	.	CASSPTINSPLHF	TGTGCCAGCAGCCCTACTATTAATTCACCCCTCCACTTT
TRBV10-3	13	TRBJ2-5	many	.	CAVLPMGGETQYF	TGTGCCGTCCTCCCGATGGGGGGAGAGACCCAGTACTTC
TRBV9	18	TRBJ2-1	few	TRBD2	CASSAHSGSGYWDNEQFF	TGTGCCAGCAGCGCTCATAGCGGGAGTGGATACTGGGACAATGAGCAGTTCTTC
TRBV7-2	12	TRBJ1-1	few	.	CASSSGQGGAFF	TGTGCCAGCAGCTCAGGGCAGGGAGGCGCTTTCTTT
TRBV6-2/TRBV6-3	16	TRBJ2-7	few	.	CASSYNFQASSYEQYF	TGTGCCAGCAGTTATAATTTCCAGGCGAGCTCCTACGAGCAGTACTTC
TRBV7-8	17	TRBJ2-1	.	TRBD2	CASSLVASGSSYNEQFF	TGTGCCAGCAGCTTAGTGGCTAGCGGGAGCTCCTACAATGAGCAGTTCTTC
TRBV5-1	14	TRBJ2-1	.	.	CASKSTSSYNEQFF	TGCGCCAGCAAGTCCACGAGCTCCTACAATGAGCAGTTCTTC